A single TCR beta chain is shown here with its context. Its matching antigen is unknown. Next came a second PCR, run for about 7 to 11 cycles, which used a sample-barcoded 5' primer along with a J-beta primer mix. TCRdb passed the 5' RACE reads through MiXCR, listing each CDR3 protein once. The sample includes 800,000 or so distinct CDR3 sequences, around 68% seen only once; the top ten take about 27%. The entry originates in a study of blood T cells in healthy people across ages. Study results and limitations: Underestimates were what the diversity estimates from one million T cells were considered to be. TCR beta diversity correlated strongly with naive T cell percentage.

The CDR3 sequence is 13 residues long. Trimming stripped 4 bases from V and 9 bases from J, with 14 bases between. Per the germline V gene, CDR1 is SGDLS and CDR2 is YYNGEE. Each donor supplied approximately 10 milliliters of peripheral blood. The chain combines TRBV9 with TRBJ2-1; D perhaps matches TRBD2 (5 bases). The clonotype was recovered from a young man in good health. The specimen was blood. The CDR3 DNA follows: TGTGCCAGCAGCCCCCCAGGACTCGGTGAGCAGTTCTTC. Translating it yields CASSPPGLGEQFF. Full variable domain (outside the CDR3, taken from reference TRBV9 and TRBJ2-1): DSGVTQTPKHLITATGQRVTLRCSPRSGDLSVYWYQQSLDQGLQFLIQYYNGEERAKGNILERFSAQQFPDLHSELNLSSLELGDSALYFCASSPPGLGEQFFGPGTRLTVL.